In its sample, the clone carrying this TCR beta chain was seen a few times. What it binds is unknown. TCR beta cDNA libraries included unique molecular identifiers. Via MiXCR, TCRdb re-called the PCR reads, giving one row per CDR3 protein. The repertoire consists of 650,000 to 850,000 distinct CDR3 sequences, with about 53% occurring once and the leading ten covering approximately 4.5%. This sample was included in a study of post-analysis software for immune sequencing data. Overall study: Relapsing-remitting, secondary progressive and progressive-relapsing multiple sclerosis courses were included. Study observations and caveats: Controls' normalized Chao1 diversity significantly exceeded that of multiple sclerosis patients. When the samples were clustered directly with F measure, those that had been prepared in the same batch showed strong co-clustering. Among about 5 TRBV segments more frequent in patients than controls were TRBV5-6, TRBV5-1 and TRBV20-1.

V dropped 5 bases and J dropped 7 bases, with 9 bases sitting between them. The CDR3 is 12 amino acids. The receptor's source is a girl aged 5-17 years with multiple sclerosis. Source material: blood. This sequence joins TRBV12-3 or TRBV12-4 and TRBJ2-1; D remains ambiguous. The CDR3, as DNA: TGTGCCAGCAGTCCCGATCTAAATGAGCAGTTCTTC. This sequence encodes CASSPDLNEQFF.